This T cell receptor beta chain originates from a study of OX40 agonist ivuxolimab in advanced cancers. Whole-study context: Roughly two fifths of patients had received prior checkpoint inhibitor therapy. Study-wide findings and caveats: CD4+ and CD8+ blood T cells expanded clonally by week 6 at 0.1 to 3.0 mg/kg.

As regards this clone: No antigen is known for it.

Generated by immunoSEQ multiplex PCR, the TCRdb table keeps only in-frame clones and is missing some. The sample consists of over 100,000 clones, about nine tenths of them appearing once. V lost 0 bases to trimming and J lost 7 bases, with 10 bases between them. Germline V lookup: CDR1 LGHNA, CDR2 YNFKEQ. CDR3 length equals 14 residues. This chain connects TRBV4-2 to TRBJ2-1; D might be TRBD2 (5 bases). The TCR sequence derives from an adult with an advanced solid tumor such as melanoma, head and neck, liver or kidney cancer. Sequenced here: CD4+ or CD8+ T cells sorted from blood, sampled in a trial of the OX40 agonist ivuxolimab. The CDR3 DNA reads TGTGCCAGCAGCCAAGAGAGGGCAAGGAATGAGCAGTTCTTC. Translating gives CASSQERARNEQFF.